A single sample gave rise to the 2 T cell receptor beta chains below, sequenced in a study of tumor and adjacent non-tumor tissue in lung cancer. Three rounds of nested PCR, following a modified ARM-PCR protocol, produced the TCRbeta library. MiXCR was run by TCRdb on the multiplex PCR reads, yielding one entry per CDR3 protein. Of about 67,000 distinct CDR3 sequences listed, 76% are singletons. RNA was extracted from bulk tissue without any cell sorting. Distant lung tissue was collected more than 3 cm away from the tumor edge. The specimen was distant non-tumor lung tissue. The receptors here all came from a man in his 60s with non-small cell lung cancer.

In the case of this clonotype: Its ends do not fully match the called genes, so a read error is possible. The J gene is TRBJ2-2, the V gene TRBV6-2 or TRBV6-3, with D possibly TRBD2 on 5 matching bases. The CDR3 loop spans 13 amino acids. Germline values: CDR1 MNHEY, CDR2 SVGEGT. For the CDR3, the DNA is TGTGCCAGCAGTTACTCTCACACCGGGGAGCTTCTTTTT. This codes for CASSYSHTGELLF.

The chain joins TRBV5-4 to TRBJ1-2; D not resolved. V lost 4 bases and J 3 bases, leaving 22 bases between the germline ends. The CDR3 runs to 17 residues. From germline, CDR1 is SGHNT and CDR2 YYREEE (reference sequence). The CDR3 nucleotides read TGTGCCAGCAGCCCTTGGGCCACCGGTAAAGATTACTATGGCTACACCTTC. Residues: CASSPWATGKDYYGYTF.